Listed below are T cell receptor beta chains from one sample, sequenced in a study of cytomegalovirus exposure and HLA in healthy donors. Repertoires were generated with immunoSEQ multiplex PCR, while TCRdb's copy carries only in-frame clones and drops some. Here the sample spans around 60,000 clones, roughly 71% being singletons. Sequenced material: PBMCs. Receptors originate from a man between 45 and 60 years old in good health and CMV-seropositive. The CDR3 runs from the conserved cysteine through the conserved F or W. The D gene is left open where the match is weak. A row's size may be missing; if present it is once, few, many or a size class.

v_call	d_call	j_call	clone_size	cdr3_nt	cdr3_aa
TRBV10-3	NA	TRBJ1-5	NA	TGTGCCATCAGTGAGTCGGCAGGGAATCAGCCCCAGCATTTT	CAISESAGNQPQHF
TRBV7-2	NA	TRBJ2-3	few	TGTGCCAGCAGCTTCAGCGGTAGCACAGATACGCAGTATTTT	CASSFSGSTDTQYF
TRBV30	TRBD1	TRBJ1-1	NA	TGTGCCTGGCACCTTTTGGGACAGGGGGATAGAACTTTCTTT	CAWHLLGQGDRTFF
TRBV5-1	TRBD1	TRBJ1-5	NA	TGCGCCAGCAGCTTCGGGACAGGCAATCAGCCCCAGCATTTT	CASSFGTGNQPQHF
TRBV7-9	TRBD1	TRBJ2-7	few	TGTGCCAGCAGCCGGGACAGGGCGGACGACGAGCAGTACTTC	CASSRDRADDEQYF
TRBV7-8	NA	TRBJ1-1	NA	TGTGCCAGCAGCCCTTTGGGGGGAGGTGAAGCTTTCTTT	CASSPLGGGEAFF
TRBV4-1	TRBD2	TRBJ2-2	NA	TGCGCCAGCAGCCAAGTGGGCGGGGGGGCCCGGGAGCTGTTTTTT	CASSQVGGGARELFF
TRBV19	NA	TRBJ1-1	NA	TGTGCCAGTAGTACACGGACGAGGGACACTGAAGCTTTCTTT	CASSTRTRDTEAFF
TRBV7-9	TRBD2	TRBJ2-4	NA	TGTGCCAGCAGCTTAGCAACTAGCGGGAGTGACATTCAGTACTTC	CASSLATSGSDIQYF
TRBV4-1	NA	TRBJ2-1	NA	TGCGCCAGCAGCCAAGTTCGAGACCTTAGAGGCGATGAGCAGTTCTTC	CASSQVRDLRGDEQFF
TRBV7-9	NA	TRBJ2-3	NA	TGTGCCAGCAGCCCTCCCACAGATACGCAGTATTTT	CASSPPTDTQYF
TRBV7-3	TRBD2	TRBJ2-2	few	TGTGCCAGCAGCCCCGGGGGGAGCGCCGGGGAGCTGTTTTTT	CASSPGGSAGELFF
TRBV5-5	NA	TRBJ1-1	NA	TGTGCCAGCAGCCTCCTCCACAGCGGGCCCACTGAAGCTTTCTTT	CASSLLHSGPTEAFF
TRBV28	NA	TRBJ2-1	NA	TGTGCCAGCAGTCCTCTAGGGACATGGGACAATGAGCAGTTCTTC	CASSPLGTWDNEQFF
TRBV19	NA	TRBJ1-5	NA	TGTGCCAGTAGTCCCCTGGGGGGGGTACCCAATCAGCCCCAGCATTTT	CASSPLGGVPNQPQHF
TRBV18	TRBD1	TRBJ2-7	NA	TGTGCCAGCTCACGAACGGACAGGGAAACCGAGCAGTACTTC	CASSRTDRETEQYF
TRBV20-1	NA	TRBJ1-4	NA	TGCAAGAGGAGCGGAGAAAAACTGTTTTTT	CKRSGEKLFF
TRBV2	NA	TRBJ1-1	NA	TGTGCCAGCACTGTACAGCAGAACACTGAAGCTTTCTTT	CASTVQQNTEAFF
TRBV6-1	NA	TRBJ2-1	NA	TGTGCCAGCAGTGAGGCGGAGGATTACAATGAGCAGTTCTTC	CASSEAEDYNEQFF
TRBV5-1	TRBD1	TRBJ1-1	NA	TGCGCCAGCAGGGACCGGGACAGAAGTTTGAACACTGAAGCTTTCTTT	CASRDRDRSLNTEAFF
TRBV5-6	NA	TRBJ2-7	few	TGTGCCAGCAGCCTGCCTGACCGGGGAGAGCAGTACTTC	CASSLPDRGEQYF
TRBV10-1	NA	TRBJ2-5	NA	TGCGCCAGCAGTGATAATTCCCGAGAGACCCAGTACTTC	CASSDNSRETQYF
TRBV5-1	TRBD2	TRBJ2-1	once	TGCGCCAGCACGTCGGGGCTAGCGGGAAGGGATGAGCAGTTCTTC	CASTSGLAGRDEQFF
TRBV6-4	NA	TRBJ1-6	NA	TGTGCCAGCAGTGACGGGACTGGGGGGGCGAATTCACCCCTCCACTTT	CASSDGTGGANSPLHF
TRBV10-3	NA	TRBJ2-3	NA	TGTGCCATCACCCAAGGTCAGGGTGGAGATACGCAGTATTTT	CAITQGQGGDTQYF
TRBV7-9	TRBD1	TRBJ2-5	few	TGTGCCAGCAGCTTCCCGGGACAGATTCAAGAGACCCAGTACTTC	CASSFPGQIQETQYF
TRBV4-1	NA	TRBJ2-3	NA	TGCGCCAGCAGCCAACTACAGGGAGGCACAGATACGCAGTATTTT	CASSQLQGGTDTQYF
TRBV30	NA	TRBJ1-2	NA	TGTGCCTGGAGTCCAAAGAGACAGGTTCCCTACACCTTC	CAWSPKRQVPYTF
TRBV21-1	NA	TRBJ2-3	NA	TGTGCCAGCAGCCTCAGGGCGTTAGCCACAGATACGCAGTATTTT	CASSLRALATDTQYF
TRBV5-1	NA	TRBJ2-3	few	TGCGCCAGCAGCGGGGGTTCAGGGACTTCCTACACAGATACGCAGTATTTT	CASSGGSGTSYTDTQYF
TRBV5-4	TRBD1	TRBJ1-2	NA	TGTGCCAGCAGCCCTGACAGGGCTGGCTACACCTTC	CASSPDRAGYTF
TRBV9	NA	TRBJ1-1	NA	TGTGCCAGCAGCCCTGAGAAGGACAGAAACACTGAAGCTTTCTTT	CASSPEKDRNTEAFF
TRBV30	NA	TRBJ1-2	few	TGTGCCTGGAGTGTAACCCTCCGGGAGGCGCATGGCTACACCTTC	CAWSVTLREAHGYTF
TRBV6-1	TRBD1	TRBJ1-1	NA	TGTGCCAGCAGTCTTAGAGGACAGGCCCGCGCTGAAGCTTTCTTT	CASSLRGQARAEAFF
TRBV7-2	TRBD2	TRBJ2-7	NA	TGTGCCAGCAGCCCACGTAGCGGGGGATCCTACGAGCAGTACTTC	CASSPRSGGSYEQYF
TRBV30	NA	TRBJ2-1	few	TGTGCCTGGAGTGTAGTTCTAGCGTATAATGAGCAGTTCTTC	CAWSVVLAYNEQFF
TRBV2	TRBD1	TRBJ1-5	few	TGTGCCAGCAGTGGGCCAGGGGGCCATCAGCCCCAGCATTTT	CASSGPGGHQPQHF
TRBV7-9	NA	TRBJ1-3	NA	TGTGCCAGCAGCCCAACAACAGGGTTTGGAAACACCATATATTTT	CASSPTTGFGNTIYF
TRBV19	NA	TRBJ1-1	NA	TGTGCCAGTAGTATCTCAGGGGACACTGAAGCTTTCTTT	CASSISGDTEAFF
TRBV21-1	NA	TRBJ2-4	NA	TGTGCCAGCAGCCCTCGCGGGGGGGATTTAGCCAAAAACATTCAGTACTTC	CASSPRGGDLAKNIQYF
TRBV5-1	NA	TRBJ1-4	few	TGCGCCAGCAGCTTGGAGGGGTTTAATGAAAAACTGTTTTTT	CASSLEGFNEKLFF
TRBV9	NA	TRBJ1-5	NA	TGTGCCAGCAGCGTAGATTGGGGCAGCAATCAGCCCCAGCATTTT	CASSVDWGSNQPQHF
TRBV7-6	TRBD1	TRBJ2-2	NA	TGTGCCAGCAGCTTGACAGGGGGCTTGGGCGGGGAGCTGTTTTTT	CASSLTGGLGGELFF
TRBV5-1	NA	TRBJ1-1	NA	TGCGCCAGCAGTATAGACAGGCGAGCTTTCTTT	CASSIDRRAFF
TRBV4-3	NA	TRBJ2-5	once	TGCGCCAGCAGCCAAGATCTAGGGGTCGCCCAAGAGACCCAGTACTTC	CASSQDLGVAQETQYF
TRBV5-4	NA	TRBJ2-4	NA	TGTGCCAGCGGGAGAACGGAGGCCAAAAACATTCAGTACTTC	CASGRTEAKNIQYF